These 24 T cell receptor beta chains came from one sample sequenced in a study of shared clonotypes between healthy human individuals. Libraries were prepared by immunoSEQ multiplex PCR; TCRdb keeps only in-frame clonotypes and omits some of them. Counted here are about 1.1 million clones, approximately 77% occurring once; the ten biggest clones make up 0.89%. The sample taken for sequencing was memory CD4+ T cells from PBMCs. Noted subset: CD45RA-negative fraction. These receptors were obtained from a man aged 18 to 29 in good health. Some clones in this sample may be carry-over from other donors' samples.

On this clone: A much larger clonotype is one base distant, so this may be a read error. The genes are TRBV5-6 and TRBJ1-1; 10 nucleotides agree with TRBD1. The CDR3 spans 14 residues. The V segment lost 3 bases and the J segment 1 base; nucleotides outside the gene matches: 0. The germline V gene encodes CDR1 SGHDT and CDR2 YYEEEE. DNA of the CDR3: TGTGCCAGCAGCTGGGACAGGGGGAACACTGAAGCTTTCTTT. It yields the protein CASSWDRGNTEAFF. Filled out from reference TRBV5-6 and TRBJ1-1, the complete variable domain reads DAGVTQSPTHLIKTRGQQVTLRCSPKSGHDTVSWYQQALGQGPQFIFQYYEEEERQRGNFPDRFSGHQFPNYSSELNVNALLLGDSALYLCASSWDRGNTEAFFGQGTRLTVV.

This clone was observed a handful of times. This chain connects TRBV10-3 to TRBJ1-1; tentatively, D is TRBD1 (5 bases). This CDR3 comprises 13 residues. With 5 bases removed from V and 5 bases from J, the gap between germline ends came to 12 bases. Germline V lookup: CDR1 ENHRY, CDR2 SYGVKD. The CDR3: CAISPSGGTEAFF. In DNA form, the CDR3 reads TGTGCCATCAGTCCGTCCGGGGGAACTGAAGCTTTCTTT.

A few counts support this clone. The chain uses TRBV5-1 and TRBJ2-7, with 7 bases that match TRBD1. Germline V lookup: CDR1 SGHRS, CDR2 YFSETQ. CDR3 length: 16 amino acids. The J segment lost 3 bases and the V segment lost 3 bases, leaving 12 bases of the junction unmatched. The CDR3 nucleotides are TGCGCCAGCAGCTGGGGCCGGGACAGAGACCGCTACGAGCAGTACTTC. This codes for CASSWGRDRDRYEQYF.

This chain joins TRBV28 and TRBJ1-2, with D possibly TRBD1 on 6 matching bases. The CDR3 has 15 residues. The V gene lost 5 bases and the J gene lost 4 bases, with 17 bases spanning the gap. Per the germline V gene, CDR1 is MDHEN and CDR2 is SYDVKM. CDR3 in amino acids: CASSMRQVESYGYTF. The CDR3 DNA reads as TGTGCCAGCAGTATGCGACAGGTTGAGAGCTATGGCTACACCTTC.

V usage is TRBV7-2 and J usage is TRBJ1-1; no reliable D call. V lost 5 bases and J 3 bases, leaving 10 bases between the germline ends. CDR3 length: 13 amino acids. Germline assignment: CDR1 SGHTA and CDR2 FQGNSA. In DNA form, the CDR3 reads TGTGCCAGCAGCCCCGCAGTGTACACTGAAGCTTTCTTT. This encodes CASSPAVYTEAFF.

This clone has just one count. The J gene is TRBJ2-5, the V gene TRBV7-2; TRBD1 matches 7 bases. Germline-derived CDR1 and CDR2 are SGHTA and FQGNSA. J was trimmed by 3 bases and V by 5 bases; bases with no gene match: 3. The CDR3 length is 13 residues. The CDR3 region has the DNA TGTGCCAGCAGCGAAGACAGGGAAGAGACCCAGTACTTC. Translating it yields CASSEDREETQYF.

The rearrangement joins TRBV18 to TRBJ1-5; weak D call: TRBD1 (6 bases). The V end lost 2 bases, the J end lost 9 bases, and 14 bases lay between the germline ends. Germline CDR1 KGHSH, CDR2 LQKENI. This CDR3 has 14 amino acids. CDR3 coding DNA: TGTGCCAGCTCACCAGAACAGGGAATCACGCCCCAGCATTTT. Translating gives CASSPEQGITPQHF.

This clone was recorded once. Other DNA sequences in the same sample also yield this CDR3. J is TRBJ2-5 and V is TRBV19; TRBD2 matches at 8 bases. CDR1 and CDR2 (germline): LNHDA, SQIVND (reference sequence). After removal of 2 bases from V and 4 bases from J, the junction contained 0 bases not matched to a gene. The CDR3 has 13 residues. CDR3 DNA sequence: TGTGCCAGTAGTATACTAGCGGGAGAGACCCAGTACTTC. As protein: CASSILAGETQYF.

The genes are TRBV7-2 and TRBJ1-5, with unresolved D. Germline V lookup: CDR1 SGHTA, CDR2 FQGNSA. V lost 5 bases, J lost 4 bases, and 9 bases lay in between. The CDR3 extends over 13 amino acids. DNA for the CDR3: TGTGCCAGCAGCGGAGAGGAGAATCAGCCCCAGCATTTT. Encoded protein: CASSGEENQPQHF.

The CDR3 coding sequence is TGTGCCAGCAGTTCGGGACTCTTTCCAGATACGCAGTATTTT. Protein: CASSSGLFPDTQYF. The rearrangement joins TRBV6-6 to TRBJ2-3; the D gene is possibly TRBD2 (6 bases). V was shortened by 4 bases and J by 4 bases, with 12 bases between the two germline ends. CDR3 length: 14 amino acids. CDR1 and CDR2 (germline): MNHNY, SVGAGI (reference sequence).

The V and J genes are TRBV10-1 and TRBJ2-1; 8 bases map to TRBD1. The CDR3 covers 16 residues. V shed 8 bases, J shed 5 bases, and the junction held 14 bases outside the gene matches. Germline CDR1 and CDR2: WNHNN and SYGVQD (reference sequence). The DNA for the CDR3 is TGCGCCAGCGCCGACCCCGGGACAGGTACCCACAATGAGCAGTTCTTC. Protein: CASADPGTGTHNEQFF.

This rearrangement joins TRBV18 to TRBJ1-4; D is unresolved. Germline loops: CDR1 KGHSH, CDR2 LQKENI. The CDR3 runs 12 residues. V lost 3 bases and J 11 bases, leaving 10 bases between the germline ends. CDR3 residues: CASSPGVGKLFF. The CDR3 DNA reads TGTGCCAGCTCACCGGGAGTAGGGAAACTGTTTTTT.

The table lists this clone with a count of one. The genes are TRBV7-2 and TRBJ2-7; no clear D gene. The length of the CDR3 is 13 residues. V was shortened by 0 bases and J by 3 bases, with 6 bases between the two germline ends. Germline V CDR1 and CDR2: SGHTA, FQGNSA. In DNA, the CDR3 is TGTGCCAGCAGCTTAGCGCTACTCTACGAGCAGTACTTC. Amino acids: CASSLALLYEQYF. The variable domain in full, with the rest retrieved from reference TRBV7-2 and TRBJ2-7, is GAGVSQSPSNKVTEKGKDVELRCDPISGHTALYWYRQSLGQGLEFLIYFQGNSAPDKSGLPSDRFSAERTGGSVSTLTIQRTQQEDSAVYLCASSLALLYEQYFGPGTRLTVT.

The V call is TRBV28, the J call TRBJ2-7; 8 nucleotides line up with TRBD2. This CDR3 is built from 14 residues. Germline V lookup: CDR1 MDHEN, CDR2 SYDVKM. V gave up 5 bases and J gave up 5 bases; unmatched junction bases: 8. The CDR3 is CASSDSGKQNEQYF. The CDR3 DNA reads TGTGCCAGCAGTGATAGCGGGAAACAGAACGAGCAGTACTTC.

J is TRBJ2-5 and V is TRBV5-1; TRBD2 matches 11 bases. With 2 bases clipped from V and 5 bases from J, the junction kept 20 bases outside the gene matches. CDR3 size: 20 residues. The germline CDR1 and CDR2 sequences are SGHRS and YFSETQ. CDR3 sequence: CASSLRGQGRTSGFHETQYF. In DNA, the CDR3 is TGCGCCAGCAGCTTACGCGGGCAGGGGAGGACTAGCGGGTTCCACGAGACCCAGTACTTC.

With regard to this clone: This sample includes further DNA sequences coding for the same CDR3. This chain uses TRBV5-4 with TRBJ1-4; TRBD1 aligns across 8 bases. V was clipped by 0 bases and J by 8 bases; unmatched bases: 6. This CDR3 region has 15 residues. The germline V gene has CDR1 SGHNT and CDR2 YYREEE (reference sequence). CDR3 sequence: CASSLAGTGGEKLFF. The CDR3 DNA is TGTGCCAGCAGCTTGGCCGGGACAGGAGGCGAAAAACTGTTTTTT.

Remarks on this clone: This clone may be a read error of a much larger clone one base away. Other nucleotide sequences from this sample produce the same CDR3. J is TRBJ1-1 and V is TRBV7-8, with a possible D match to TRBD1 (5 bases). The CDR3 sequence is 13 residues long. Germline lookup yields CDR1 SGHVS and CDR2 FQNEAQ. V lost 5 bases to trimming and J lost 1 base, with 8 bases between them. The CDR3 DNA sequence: TGTGCCAGCAGCCTTGACAGGAACACTGAAGCTTTCTTT. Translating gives CASSLDRNTEAFF.

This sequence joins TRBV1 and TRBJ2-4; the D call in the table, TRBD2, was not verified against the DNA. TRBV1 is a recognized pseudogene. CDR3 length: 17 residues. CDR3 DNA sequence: TGCACCAGCAGCCAAGGACGAGGAGCCTTAGCCAAAAACATTCAGTACTTC. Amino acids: CTSSQGRGALAKNIQYF.

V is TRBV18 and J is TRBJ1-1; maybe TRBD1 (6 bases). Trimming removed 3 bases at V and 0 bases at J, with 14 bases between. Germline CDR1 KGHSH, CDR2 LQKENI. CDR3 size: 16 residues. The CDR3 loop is CASSPRGGAMNTEAFF. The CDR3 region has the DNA TGTGCCAGCTCACCGCGGGGGGGGGCAATGAACACTGAAGCTTTCTTT.

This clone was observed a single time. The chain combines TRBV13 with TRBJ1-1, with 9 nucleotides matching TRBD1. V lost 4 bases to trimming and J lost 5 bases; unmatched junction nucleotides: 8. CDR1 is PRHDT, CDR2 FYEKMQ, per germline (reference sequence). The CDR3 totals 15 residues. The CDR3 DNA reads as TGTGCCAGCAGCTCGGGACAGGGCCGAGGTACTGAAGCTTTCTTT. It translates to CASSSGQGRGTEAFF.

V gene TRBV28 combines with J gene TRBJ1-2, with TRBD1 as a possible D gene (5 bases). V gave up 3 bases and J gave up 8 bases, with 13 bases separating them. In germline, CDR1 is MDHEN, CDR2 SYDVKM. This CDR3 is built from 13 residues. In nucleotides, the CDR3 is TGTGCCAGCAGTTTTTTTCAGGGTCTGGGCTACACCTTC. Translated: CASSFFQGLGYTF.

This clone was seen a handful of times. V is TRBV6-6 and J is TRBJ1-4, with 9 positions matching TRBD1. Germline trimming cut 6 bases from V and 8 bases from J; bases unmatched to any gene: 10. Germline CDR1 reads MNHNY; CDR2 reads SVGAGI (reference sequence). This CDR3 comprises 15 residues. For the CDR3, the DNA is TGTGCCAGCAGCCTGGACGGGACAGGGTGGGAAAAACTGTTTTTT. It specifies CASSLDGTGWEKLFF.

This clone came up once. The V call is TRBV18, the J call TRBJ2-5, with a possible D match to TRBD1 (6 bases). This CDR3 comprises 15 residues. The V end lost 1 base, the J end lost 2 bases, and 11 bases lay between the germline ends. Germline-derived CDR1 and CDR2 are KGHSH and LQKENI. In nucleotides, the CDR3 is TGTGCCAGCTCACCACTAGGGGGAATGCAAGAGACCCAGTACTTC. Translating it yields CASSPLGGMQETQYF.

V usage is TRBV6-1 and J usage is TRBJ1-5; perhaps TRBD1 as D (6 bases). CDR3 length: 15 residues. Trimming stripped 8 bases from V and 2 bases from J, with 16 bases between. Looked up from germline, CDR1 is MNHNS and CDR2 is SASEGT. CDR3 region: CASRRGGQGNQPQHF. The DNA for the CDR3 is TGTGCCAGCCGACGCGGGGGGCAGGGCAATCAGCCCCAGCATTTT.